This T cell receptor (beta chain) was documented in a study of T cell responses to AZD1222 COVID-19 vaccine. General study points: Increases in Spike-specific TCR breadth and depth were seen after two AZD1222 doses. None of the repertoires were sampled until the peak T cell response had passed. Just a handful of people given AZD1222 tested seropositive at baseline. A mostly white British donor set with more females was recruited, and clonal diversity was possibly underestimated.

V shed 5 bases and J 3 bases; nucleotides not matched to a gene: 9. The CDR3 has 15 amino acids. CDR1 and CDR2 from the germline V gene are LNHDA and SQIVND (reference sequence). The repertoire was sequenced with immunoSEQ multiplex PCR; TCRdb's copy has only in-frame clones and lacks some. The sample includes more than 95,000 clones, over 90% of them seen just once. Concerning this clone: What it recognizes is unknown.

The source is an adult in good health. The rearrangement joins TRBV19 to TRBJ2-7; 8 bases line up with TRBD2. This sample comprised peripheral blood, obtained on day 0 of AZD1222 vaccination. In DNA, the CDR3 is TGTGCCAGTAGTCTTTCCAGCGGGAGCGTCTACGAGCAGTACTTC. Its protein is CASSLSSGSVYEQYF.